The 31 T cell receptor beta chains presented below share a single source sample, sequenced in a study of T cells in Graves' hyperthyroidism and ophthalmopathy. Amplified TCR beta CDR3 regions came from RNA transcripts. The HTBI set primed first-round TCR CDR3 RT-PCR. TCRdb ran MiXCR on the multiplex PCR reads and lists one entry per CDR3 protein. The table includes a few hundred thousand distinct CDR3 sequences, 20% to 25% detected once. Material for sequencing was blood. Receptors were obtained from a man in his fifties with Graves' hyperthyroidism.

This clonotype has only a few counts. This chain links TRBV27 with TRBJ1-5; D gene ambiguous. Germline lookup yields CDR1 MNHEY and CDR2 SMNVEV (reference sequence). This CDR3 is 14 amino acids long. V was trimmed by 3 bases and J by 3 bases, leaving 9 bases between them. CDR3 DNA: TGTGCCAGCAGTTTCCTTGGCCCCAATCAGCCCCAGCATTTT. It is translated as CASSFLGPNQPQHF.

This clonotype was detected many times. The rearrangement links TRBV3-1 to TRBJ1-1, with 10 bases identical to TRBD1. J gave up 4 bases and V 4 bases, and 3 bases lay outside the gene matches. Germline V gene sequence: CDR1 LGHDT, CDR2 YNNKEL (reference sequence). CDR3 length equals 14 residues. DNA for the CDR3: TGTGCCAGCAGCCCCCGGGACAGGGGCACTGAAGCTTTCTTT. Translated: CASSPRDRGTEAFF.

This clonotype has just one count. Since the CDR3 does not end with the conserved phenylalanine or tryptophan, this likely comes from a read error. The gene calls are TRBV2 and TRBJ2-7; TRBD2 is a possible D gene (5 bases). Per the germline V gene, CDR1 is SNHLY and CDR2 is FYNNEI. V was trimmed by 6 bases and J by 3 bases, leaving 12 bases between them. The CDR3 covers 13 residues. CDR3 coding DNA: TGTGCCAGCAGATTAGCGTCTAACTACGAGCAGTACCTC. It is translated as CASRLASNYEQYL.

The J gene is TRBJ2-3, the V gene TRBV20-1, with TRBD2 matching over 10 bases. The J segment lost 0 bases and the V segment lost 0 bases, leaving 6 bases of the junction unmatched. This CDR3 is built from 17 residues. The V gene's germline CDR1 is DFQATT and CDR2 SNEGSKA (reference sequence). The CDR3, as DNA: TGCAGTGCTAGAGATGTTTTGGGACTAGCGAGCACAGATACGCAGTATTTT. Translating it yields CSARDVLGLASTDTQYF.

V gene TRBV7-2 combines with J gene TRBJ1-6; the D is unclear. The V end was cut by 5 bases, the J end by 8 bases, with 16 bases between. The CDR3 totals 15 residues. Germline lookup yields CDR1 SGHTA and CDR2 FQGNSA. The CDR3 DNA is TGTGCCAGCAGCCCAGGTCCTAGCTTGGATTCACCCCTCCACTTT. Translation gives CASSPGPSLDSPLHF.

In its sample, this clonotype was seen a few times. J is TRBJ2-5 and V is TRBV6-1, with unresolved D. Per germline, CDR1 MNHNS and CDR2 SASEGT. Trimming pared 9 bases from V and 5 bases from J, leaving 10 bases between. There are 11 residues in the CDR3. CDR3 region: CASINSETQYF. CDR3 nucleotides: TGTGCCAGTATCAATTCGGAGACCCAGTACTTC.

The chain is built from TRBV7-9 and TRBJ2-7; TRBD1 matches at 7 bases. The junction had 10 bases not matched to a gene; V was cut back by 5 bases and J by 0 bases. The V gene's germline CDR1 is SEHNR and CDR2 FQNEAQ (reference sequence). The CDR3 contains 16 residues. The DNA for the CDR3 is TGTGCCAGCAGCAACTACCAGGACAGGTTCTCCTACGAGCAGTACTTC. Protein sequence: CASSNYQDRFSYEQYF.

V usage is TRBV19 and J usage is TRBJ2-2; 11 nucleotides line up with TRBD2. The CDR3 contains 15 residues. Losses at the gene ends were 5 bases for V and 6 bases for J; bases not matched to a gene: 5. Looked up from germline, CDR1 is LNHDA and CDR2 is SQIVND (reference sequence). CDR3 loop: CASSFSGRASGELFF. The CDR3 DNA reads as TGTGCCAGTAGTTTTAGCGGGAGGGCTTCCGGGGAGCTGTTTTTT.

The chain recombines TRBV15 with TRBJ1-1, with 11 bases aligning to TRBD1. CDR1 is LNHNV and CDR2 is YYDKDF in the germline V gene (reference sequence). With 2 bases clipped from V and 0 bases from J, the junction kept 11 bases outside the gene matches. This CDR3 has 19 residues. The CDR3 here is CATSRRTGGRGVMNTEAFF. The DNA of the CDR3 is TGTGCCACCAGCAGAAGGACAGGGGGCCGAGGGGTAATGAACACTGAAGCTTTCTTT.

This clonotype was seen many times. J is TRBJ2-3 and V is TRBV28; TRBD2 agrees at 13 bases. V lost 6 bases and J lost 4; bases outside the gene matches: 10. CDR3 length: 17 amino acids. Germline V lookup: CDR1 MDHEN, CDR2 SYDVKM. The chain's CDR3 is CASRHRGLAGISDTQYF. CDR3 in DNA: TGTGCCAGCAGACACCGGGGACTAGCGGGAATTTCAGATACGCAGTATTTT.

This clonotype was detected many times. Here the CDR3 DNA reads TGTGCCAGCAGCCAAGAGGGGGGGACCCAGTACTTC. This encodes CASSQEGGTQYF. The genes are TRBV3-1 and TRBJ2-5; maybe TRBD2 (6 bases). Trimming took 0 bases from V and 7 from J, leaving 6 bases between them. The germline V gene encodes CDR1 LGHDT and CDR2 YNNKEL (reference sequence). CDR3 size: 12 residues.

The table lists this clonotype with a few counts. It may be a read error: a sequence one base away is much more abundant. V usage is TRBV6-1 and J usage is TRBJ2-2; D is perhaps TRBD1 (5 bases). Trimming left V 7 bases short and J 1 base short, with 10 bases between. This CDR3 is built from 14 residues. The germline V gene has CDR1 MNHNS and CDR2 SASEGT. The CDR3, as DNA: TGTGCCAGCAAGGAGACAGTGAACACCGGGGAGCTGTTTTTT. It is translated as CASKETVNTGELFF.

This clonotype was seen a few times. The chain joins TRBV12-3 or TRBV12-4 to TRBJ1-4, with 7 bases aligning to TRBD1. Germline trimming cut 6 bases from V and 6 bases from J; bases unmatched to any gene: 1. CDR3 length equals 12 residues. CDR3 DNA: TGTGCCAGCAGCGGGACAGATGAAAAACTGTTTTTT. Its translation is CASSGTDEKLFF.

This chain uses TRBV11-2 with TRBJ1-6; D not certain. Germline lookup yields CDR1 SGHAT and CDR2 FQNNGV. V was trimmed by 4 bases and J by 9 bases, leaving 10 bases between them. The CDR3 runs to 13 residues. The CDR3 sequence is CASSSDWGSPLHF. For the CDR3, the DNA is TGTGCCAGCAGCTCAGACTGGGGTTCACCCCTCCACTTT. The complete variable domain, with remaining parts taken from reference TRBV11-2 and TRBJ1-6, reads EAGVAQSPRYKIIEKRQSVAFWCNPISGHATLYWYQQILGQGPKLLIQFQNNGVVDDSQLPKDRFSAERLKGVDSTLKIQPAKLEDSAVYLCASSSDWGSPLHFGNGTRLTVT.

The chain is built from TRBV6-1 and TRBJ2-7; 9 bases align to TRBD1. This CDR3 is built from 14 residues. The V and J ends lost 10 bases and 6 bases, in that order; junction bases with no gene match: 13. Germline CDR1 and CDR2: MNHNS and SASEGT. CDR3 sequence: CATLREGTGSEQYF. The CDR3 DNA reads TGTGCCACCCTCAGGGAGGGGACAGGGAGCGAGCAGTACTTC.

This clonotype was observed many times. V and J are TRBV7-9 and TRBJ2-7; TRBD1 matches at 9 bases. Germline CDR1 is SEHNR and CDR2 is FQNEAQ (reference sequence). The CDR3 covers 15 residues. With V trimmed by 5 bases and J by 6 bases, 11 bases remained unmatched. CDR3: CASSDRDREHSEQYF. The CDR3, as DNA: TGTGCCAGCAGCGACCGGGACAGGGAACATTCCGAGCAGTACTTC.

This clonotype was seen more than once but under ten times. V is TRBV9 and J is TRBJ2-1; 9 nucleotides align to TRBD2. This CDR3 contains 16 residues. Germline V gene sequence: CDR1 SGDLS, CDR2 YYNGEE. The trim removed 0 bases at V and 9 bases at J, leaving 10 bases unmatched. Here the CDR3 reads CASSVGPSGKSTEQFF. CDR3 sequence (DNA): TGTGCCAGCAGCGTAGGGCCTAGCGGGAAATCTACTGAGCAGTTCTTC. Using reference TRBV9 and TRBJ2-1 for the parts outside the CDR3, the full variable domain is DSGVTQTPKHLITATGQRVTLRCSPRSGDLSVYWYQQSLDQGLQFLIQYYNGEERAKGNILERFSAQQFPDLHSELNLSSLELGDSALYFCASSVGPSGKSTEQFFGPGTRLTVL.

This clonotype was detected a few times. This sequence joins TRBV4-2 and TRBJ2-5; 7 nucleotides line up with TRBD1. The CDR3 has 18 amino acids. V gave up 0 bases and J gave up 2 bases; unmatched junction bases: 12. Germline V gene lookup returns CDR1 LGHNA and CDR2 YNFKEQ. CDR3 nucleotides: TGTGCCAGCAGCCAAGATCGTAACAGGGGCACCCATCAAGAGACCCAGTACTTC. Amino acids: CASSQDRNRGTHQETQYF.

The V gene is TRBV6-1, the J gene TRBJ2-7; TRBD1 aligns across 12 bases. Germline lookup yields CDR1 MNHNS and CDR2 SASEGT. This CDR3 is 14 amino acids long. V lost 7 bases and J lost 4; bases outside the gene matches: 5. CDR3 sequence: CASNPGQGAYEQYF. Here the CDR3 DNA reads TGTGCCAGCAACCCGGGACAGGGGGCTTACGAGCAGTACTTC.

The chain couples TRBV7-9 to TRBJ1-4; 7 nucleotides agree with TRBD1. V lost 3 bases, J lost 4 bases, and 8 bases stayed unmatched. The CDR3 runs to 16 residues. Germline loops: CDR1 SEHNR, CDR2 FQNEAQ (reference sequence). DNA for the CDR3: TGTGCCAGCAGCTTCAGCCCCCGGGACAGTAATGAAAAACTGTTTTTT. Translation gives CASSFSPRDSNEKLFF.

Of note for this clonotype: At one of its ends the junction is not consistent with the germline gene, which may arise from a read error. J is TRBJ2-2 and V is TRBV5-1, with 10 bases that match TRBD2. CDR1 is SGHRS, CDR2 YFSETQ, per germline. The length of the CDR3 is 15 residues. The CDR3 region is CASRLRLAGAGELFF. The CDR3 bases are TGTGCCAGCAGATTGAGGCTAGCGGGAGCCGGGGAGCTGTTTTTT.

The rearrangement uses TRBV5-1 and TRBJ2-1; 10 bases are a match to TRBD1. Per germline, CDR1 SGHRS and CDR2 YFSETQ. CDR3 size: 16 residues. V gave up 3 bases and J gave up 6 bases; unmatched junction bases: 9. CDR3 DNA: TGCGCCAGCAGCTCTCTAAGGGACAGGGGAGGCAATGAGCAGTTCTTC. Amino acid sequence: CASSSLRDRGGNEQFF.

The rearrangement links TRBV20-1 to TRBJ2-1; a possible D gene is TRBD1 (5 bases). The CDR3 is made up of 14 amino acids. From germline, CDR1 is DFQATT and CDR2 SNEGSKA (reference sequence). Trimming left V 0 bases short and J 2 bases short, with 8 bases between. CDR3 DNA sequence: TGCAGTGCTAGAGAAAGGGGTCCCTACAATGAGCAGTTCTTC. Its protein product is CSARERGPYNEQFF.

The gene calls are TRBV9 and TRBJ1-2; tentatively, D is TRBD1 (5 bases). CDR3 length equals 14 residues. The ends were cut back, 0 bases at V and 4 bases at J, with 10 bases in the middle. Germline V gene data show CDR1 as SGDLS and CDR2 as YYNGEE. In nucleotides, the CDR3 is TGTGCCAGCAGCGTAGCGTCCAGGGCCTATGGCTACACCTTC. Protein: CASSVASRAYGYTF.

For this clonotype: At one end, the junction sequence differs from germline, possibly due to a read error. This sequence joins TRBV30 and TRBJ2-5; D gene uncertain. This CDR3 is 14 amino acids long. CDR1 is GTSNPN, CDR2 SVGIG, per germline (reference sequence). CDR3 in amino acids: CAWSVRAVQEAQYF. The DNA for the CDR3 is TGTGCCTGGAGTGTACGGGCGGTACAAGAGGCCCAGTACTTC.

This clonotype was detected ten times or more. The V call is TRBV3-1, the J call TRBJ2-5, with 12 bases fitting TRBD1. The CDR3 runs 16 residues. Unmatched junction bases numbered 9, after V lost 5 bases and J lost 5 bases. Germline CDR1 is LGHDT and CDR2 is YNNKEL (reference sequence). CDR3 region: CASSTGTGGEDETQYF. CDR3 bases: TGTGCCAGCAGCACTGGGACAGGGGGCGAGGATGAGACCCAGTACTTC.

As regards this clonotype: A far larger clone is a single base away, which makes a read error likely. J is TRBJ2-1 and V is TRBV18; D call uncertain. Germline V lookup: CDR1 KGHSH, CDR2 LQKENI. The CDR3 runs to 13 residues. This chain's CDR3 is CASSQDGYSEQFF. DNA for the CDR3: TGTGCCAGCTCACAGGACGGTTACAGTGAGCAGTTCTTC.

The CDR3 spells CSARGTRVEAFF. The CDR3 nucleotides read TGCAGTGCTAGAGGGACCAGGGTTGAAGCTTTCTTT. This chain uses TRBV20-1 with TRBJ1-1; the D gene is possibly TRBD1 (5 bases). Looked up from germline, CDR1 is DFQATT and CDR2 is SNEGSKA (reference sequence). Deletions cut 1 base from V and 7 bases from J, with 10 bases between. This CDR3 contains 12 residues.

This clonotype came up a few times. The chain carries TRBV5-6 and TRBJ2-3, with 7 bases lining up with TRBD1. V was clipped by 4 bases and J by 4 bases; unmatched bases: 15. Germline CDR1 and CDR2: SGHDT and YYEEEE. The CDR3 length is 17 residues. The CDR3 region has the DNA TGTGCCAGCAGCGTCACCGGGACAGTGCCTTCCGCAGATACGCAGTATTTT. It translates to CASSVTGTVPSADTQYF.

A few counts support this clonotype. The CDR3 DNA reads TGTGCCAGCAGTTCTAGCGGGAAATTCCCCGGGGAGCTGTTTTTT. Protein sequence: CASSSSGKFPGELFF. This sequence joins TRBV12-3 or TRBV12-4 and TRBJ2-2; TRBD2 aligns across 9 bases. With V trimmed by 4 bases and J by 6 bases, 6 bases remained unmatched. The CDR3 has 15 amino acids.

This sequence joins TRBV19 and TRBJ1-5, with TRBD1 as a possible D gene (5 bases). Between the trimmed V and J ends, which lost 4 bases and 7 bases, there was a span of 11 bases. The germline gives CDR1 LNHDA, CDR2 SQIVND (reference sequence). There are 13 residues in the CDR3. CDR3 in amino acids: CASSTRVRQPQHF. The CDR3 region has the DNA TGTGCCAGTAGTACCAGGGTTAGGCAGCCCCAGCATTTT.